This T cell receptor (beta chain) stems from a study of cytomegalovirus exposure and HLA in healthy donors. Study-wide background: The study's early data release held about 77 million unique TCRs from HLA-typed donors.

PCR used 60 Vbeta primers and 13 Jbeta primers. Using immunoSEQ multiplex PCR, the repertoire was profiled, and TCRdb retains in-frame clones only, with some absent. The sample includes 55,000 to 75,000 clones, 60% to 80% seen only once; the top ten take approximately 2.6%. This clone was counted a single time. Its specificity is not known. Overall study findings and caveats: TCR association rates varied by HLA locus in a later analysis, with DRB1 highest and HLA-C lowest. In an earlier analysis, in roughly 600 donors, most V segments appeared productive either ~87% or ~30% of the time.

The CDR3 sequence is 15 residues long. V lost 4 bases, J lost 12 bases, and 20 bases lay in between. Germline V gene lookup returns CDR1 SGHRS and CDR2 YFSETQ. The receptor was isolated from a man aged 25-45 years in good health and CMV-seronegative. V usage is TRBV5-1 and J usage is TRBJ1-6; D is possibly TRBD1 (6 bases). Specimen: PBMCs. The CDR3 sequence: CASSKTGGEGIPLHF. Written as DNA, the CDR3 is TGCGCCAGCAGCAAGACAGGTGGGGAAGGGATACCCCTCCACTTT.